The clone carrying this T cell receptor beta chain was counted only a few times. The source of the sample is a study of T cells in Graves' hyperthyroidism and ophthalmopathy. V was clipped by 5 bases and J by 3 bases; unmatched bases: 6. This CDR3 is 15 amino acids long. Germline CDR1 reads DFQATT; CDR2 reads SNEGSKA (reference sequence). Amplification targeted TCR beta CDR3 regions from RNA transcripts. HTBI primers were used for first-round RT-PCR of the TCR CDR3. TCRdb recomputed calls from the multiplex PCR reads with MiXCR, one row per CDR3 protein. Of roughly 400,000 distinct CDR3 sequences detected, about a sixth appear once; the ten largest clones hold 28%.

The sequenced sample consisted of blood. The gene calls are TRBV20-1 and TRBJ2-6, with 8 bases fitting TRBD1. This clonotype originated in a woman younger than 35 with Graves' hyperthyroidism that later progressed to Graves' ophthalmopathy. The CDR3 region is CSASGGYGGANVLTF. CDR3 DNA: TGCAGTGCTTCAGGGGGCTATGGTGGGGCCAACGTCCTGACTTTC.